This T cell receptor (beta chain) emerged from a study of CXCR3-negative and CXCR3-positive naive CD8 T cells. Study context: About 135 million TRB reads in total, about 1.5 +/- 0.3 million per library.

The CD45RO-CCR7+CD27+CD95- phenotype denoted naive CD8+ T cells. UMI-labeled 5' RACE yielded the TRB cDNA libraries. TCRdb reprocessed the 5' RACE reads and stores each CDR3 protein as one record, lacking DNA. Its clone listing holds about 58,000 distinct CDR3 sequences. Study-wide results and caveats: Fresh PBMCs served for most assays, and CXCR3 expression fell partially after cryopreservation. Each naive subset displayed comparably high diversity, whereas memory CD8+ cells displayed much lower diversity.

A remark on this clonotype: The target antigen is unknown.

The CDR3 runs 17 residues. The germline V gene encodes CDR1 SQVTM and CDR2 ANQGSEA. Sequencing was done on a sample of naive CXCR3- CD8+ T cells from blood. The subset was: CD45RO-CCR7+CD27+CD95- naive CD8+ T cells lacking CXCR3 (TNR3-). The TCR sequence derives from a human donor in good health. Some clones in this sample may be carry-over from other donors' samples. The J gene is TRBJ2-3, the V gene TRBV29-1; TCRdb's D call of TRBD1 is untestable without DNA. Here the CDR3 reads CSVEEEGLRTRADTQYF.